Sequencing of this TCR beta chain was carried out in a study of blood T cell repertoires in COVID-19. Study details: PBMCs, B-cell-depleted T cells, or T cells provided the cDNA or gDNA that made up the material.

Assay used: immunoSEQ multiplex PCR; TCRdb lists only in-frame clones, some missing. The sample holds about 140,000 clones; 88% are singletons and the top ten take 1.5% to 2%. The CDR3 spans 15 residues. The germline V and J ends were trimmed by 0 bases and 1 base, with 8 bases remaining between them. Germline V CDR1 and CDR2: MGHRA, YSYEKL. The sequenced material came from peripheral blood. The source is a man between 65 and 80 years old with acute or convalescent COVID-19. This chain links TRBV4-1 with TRBJ2-3, with D perhaps matching TRBD1 (5 bases). CDR3 sequence: CASSQDSRGTDTQYF. The CDR3 DNA sequence: TGCGCCAGCAGCCAAGATTCCAGGGGCACAGATACGCAGTATTTT.